The entry below gives a single T cell receptor beta chain sequence along with its context. The antigen is undetermined. This sample was taken from a study of cytomegalovirus exposure and HLA in healthy donors. General study results and limits: In a later analysis, common viral pathogens appeared linked to several of the most significant clusters. Presence/absence analyses assumed roughly uniform sequencing depth across donors.

Deletions cut 3 bases from V and 3 bases from J, with 8 bases between. There are 13 residues in the CDR3. Germline CDR1 KGHSH, CDR2 LQKENI. Use of 60 Vbeta and 13 Jbeta primers characterized the PCR. The assay was immunoSEQ multiplex PCR, and TCRdb's table has in-frame clones only and misses some. The data hold more than 80,000 clones, with 65% to 85% observed a single time. The sequencing sample was made of PBMCs. This TCR was recovered from a male donor in good health and CMV-seropositive. The V gene is TRBV18, the J gene TRBJ1-1; TRBD1 might be the D (5 bases). For the CDR3, the DNA is TGTGCCAGCTCACCGGACACCTACACTGAAGCTTTCTTT. Protein product: CASSPDTYTEAFF.